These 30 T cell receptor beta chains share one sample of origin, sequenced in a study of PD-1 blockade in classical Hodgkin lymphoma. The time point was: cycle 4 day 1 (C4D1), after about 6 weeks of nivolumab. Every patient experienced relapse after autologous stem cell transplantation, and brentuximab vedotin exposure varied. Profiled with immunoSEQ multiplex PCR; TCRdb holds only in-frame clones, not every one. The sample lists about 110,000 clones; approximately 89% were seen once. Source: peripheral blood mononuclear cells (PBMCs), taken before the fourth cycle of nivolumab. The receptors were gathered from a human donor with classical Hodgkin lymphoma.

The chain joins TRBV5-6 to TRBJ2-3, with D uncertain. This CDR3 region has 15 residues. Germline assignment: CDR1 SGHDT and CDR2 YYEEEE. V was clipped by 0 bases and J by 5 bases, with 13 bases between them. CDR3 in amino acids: CASSLAYGSGDTQYF. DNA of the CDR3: TGTGCCAGCAGCTTGGCCTACGGGTCGGGAGATACGCAGTATTTT.

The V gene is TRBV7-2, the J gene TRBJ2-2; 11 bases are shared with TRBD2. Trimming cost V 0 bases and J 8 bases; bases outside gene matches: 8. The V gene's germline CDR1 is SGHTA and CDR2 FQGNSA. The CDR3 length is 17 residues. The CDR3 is CASSLAQLAGVRGELFF. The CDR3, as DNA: TGTGCCAGCAGCTTAGCGCAACTAGCGGGAGTGAGAGGGGAGCTGTTTTTT.

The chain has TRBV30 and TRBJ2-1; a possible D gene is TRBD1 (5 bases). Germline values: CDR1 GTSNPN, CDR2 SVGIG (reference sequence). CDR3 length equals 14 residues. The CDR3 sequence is CASTGHRSYNEQFF. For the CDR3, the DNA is TGTGCTTCCACAGGACACCGCTCCTACAATGAGCAGTTCTTC.

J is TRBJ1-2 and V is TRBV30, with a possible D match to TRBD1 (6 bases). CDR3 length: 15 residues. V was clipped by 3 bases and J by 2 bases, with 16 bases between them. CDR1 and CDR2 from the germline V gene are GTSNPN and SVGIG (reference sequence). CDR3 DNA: TGTGCCTGGAGAACCACCCCGACAGGAAACTATGGCTACACCTTC. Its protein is CAWRTTPTGNYGYTF.

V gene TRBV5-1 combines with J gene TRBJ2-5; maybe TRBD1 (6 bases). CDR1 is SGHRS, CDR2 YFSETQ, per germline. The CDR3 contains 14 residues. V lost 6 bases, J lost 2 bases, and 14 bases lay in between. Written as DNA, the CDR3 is TGCGCCAGCACCCCAGGGGCCGTGCAAGAGACCCAGTACTTC. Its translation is CASTPGAVQETQYF.

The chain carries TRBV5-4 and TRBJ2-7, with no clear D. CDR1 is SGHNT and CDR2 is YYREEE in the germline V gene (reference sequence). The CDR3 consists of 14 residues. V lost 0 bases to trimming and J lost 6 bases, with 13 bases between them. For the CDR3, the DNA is TGTGCCAGCAGCTTGGCCTACGGATCACGCGAGCAGTACTTC. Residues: CASSLAYGSREQYF.

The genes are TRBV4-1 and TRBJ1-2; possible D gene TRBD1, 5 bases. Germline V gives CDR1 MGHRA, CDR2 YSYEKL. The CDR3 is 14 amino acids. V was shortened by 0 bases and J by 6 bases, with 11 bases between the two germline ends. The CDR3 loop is CASSQDRGVNGYTF. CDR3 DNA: TGCGCCAGCAGCCAAGATCGGGGCGTCAATGGCTACACCTTC.

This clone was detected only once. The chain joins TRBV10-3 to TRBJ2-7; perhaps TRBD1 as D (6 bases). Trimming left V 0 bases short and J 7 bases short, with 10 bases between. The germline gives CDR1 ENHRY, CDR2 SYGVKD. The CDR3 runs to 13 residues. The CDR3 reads CAISESTRGEQYF. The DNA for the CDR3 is TGTGCCATCAGTGAGTCCACAAGGGGGGAGCAGTACTTC.

The CDR3 DNA is TGCAGCGGATCTGGGACAGAACCTGAAGCTTTCTTT. Translation gives CSGSGTEPEAFF. The V gene is TRBV29-1, the J gene TRBJ1-1, with 7 bases aligning to TRBD1. The length of the CDR3 is 12 residues. In germline, CDR1 is SQVTM, CDR2 ANQGSEA. The J segment lost 6 bases and the V segment lost 7 bases, leaving 8 bases of the junction unmatched.

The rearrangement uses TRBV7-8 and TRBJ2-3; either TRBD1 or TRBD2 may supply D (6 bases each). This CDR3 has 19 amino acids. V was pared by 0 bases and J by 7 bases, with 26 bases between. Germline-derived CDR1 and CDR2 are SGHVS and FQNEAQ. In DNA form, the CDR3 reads TGTGCCAGCAGCTTAGCTTACCCTTTAGCTAGGGGGACTGGGAATACGCAGTATTTT. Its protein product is CASSLAYPLARGTGNTQYF.

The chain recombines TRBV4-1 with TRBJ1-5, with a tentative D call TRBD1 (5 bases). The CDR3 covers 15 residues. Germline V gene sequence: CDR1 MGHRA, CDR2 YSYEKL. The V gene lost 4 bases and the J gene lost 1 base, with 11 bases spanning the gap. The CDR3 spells CASSPGPQSNQPQHF. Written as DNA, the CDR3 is TGCGCCAGCAGCCCGGGACCGCAGAGCAATCAGCCCCAGCATTTT.

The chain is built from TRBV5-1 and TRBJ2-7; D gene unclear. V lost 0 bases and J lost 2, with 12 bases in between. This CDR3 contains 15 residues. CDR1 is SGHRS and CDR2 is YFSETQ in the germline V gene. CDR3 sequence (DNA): TGCGCCAGCAGCTTGGGGCAGGTCTCCACCTACGAGCAGTACTTC. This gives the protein CASSLGQVSTYEQYF. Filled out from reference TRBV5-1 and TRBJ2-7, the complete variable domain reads KAGVTQTPRYLIKTRGQQVTLSCSPISGHRSVSWYQQTPGQGLQFLFEYFSETQRNKGNFPGRFSGRQFSNSRSEMNVSTLELGDSALYLCASSLGQVSTYEQYFGPGTRLTVT.

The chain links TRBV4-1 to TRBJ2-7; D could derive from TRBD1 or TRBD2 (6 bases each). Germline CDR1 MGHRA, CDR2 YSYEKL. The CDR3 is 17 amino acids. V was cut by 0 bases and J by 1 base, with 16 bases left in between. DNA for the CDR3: TGCGCCAGCAGCCAAGAACCCCGCGGGACACCTTCCTACGAGCAGTACTTC. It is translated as CASSQEPRGTPSYEQYF.

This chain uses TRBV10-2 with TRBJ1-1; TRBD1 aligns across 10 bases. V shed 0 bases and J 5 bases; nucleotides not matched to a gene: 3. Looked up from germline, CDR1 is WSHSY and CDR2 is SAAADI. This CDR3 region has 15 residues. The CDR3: CASSESGQGKTEAFF. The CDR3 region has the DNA TGCGCCAGCAGTGAGTCGGGACAGGGGAAGACTGAAGCTTTCTTT.

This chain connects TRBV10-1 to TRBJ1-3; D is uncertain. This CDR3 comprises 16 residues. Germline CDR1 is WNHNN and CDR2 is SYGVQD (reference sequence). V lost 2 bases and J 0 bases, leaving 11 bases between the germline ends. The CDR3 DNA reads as TGCGCCAGCAGTGAGAATGCGGGCTTCTCTGGAAACACCATATATTTT. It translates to CASSENAGFSGNTIYF.

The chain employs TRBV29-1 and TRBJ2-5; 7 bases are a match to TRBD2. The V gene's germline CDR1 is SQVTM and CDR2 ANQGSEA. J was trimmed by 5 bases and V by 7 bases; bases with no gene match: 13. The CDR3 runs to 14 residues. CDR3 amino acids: CSADSGRAVETQYF. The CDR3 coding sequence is TGCAGCGCCGATAGTGGGAGGGCTGTGGAGACCCAGTACTTC.

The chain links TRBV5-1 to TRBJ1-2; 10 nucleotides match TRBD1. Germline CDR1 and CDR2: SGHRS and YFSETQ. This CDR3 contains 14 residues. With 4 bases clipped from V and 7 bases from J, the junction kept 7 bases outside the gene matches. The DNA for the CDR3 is TGCGCCAGCAGCGTTGACAGGGGGCGAGGTGGCTACACCTTC. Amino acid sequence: CASSVDRGRGGYTF.

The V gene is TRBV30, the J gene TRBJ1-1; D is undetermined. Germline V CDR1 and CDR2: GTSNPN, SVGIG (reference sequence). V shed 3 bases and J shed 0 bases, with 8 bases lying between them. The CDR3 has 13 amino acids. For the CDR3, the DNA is TGTGCCTGGAGAGATACCCTGAACACTGAAGCTTTCTTT. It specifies CAWRDTLNTEAFF. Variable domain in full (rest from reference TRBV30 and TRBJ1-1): SQTIHQWPATLVQPVGSPLSLECTVEGTSNPNLYWYRQAAGRGLQLLFYSVGIGQISSEVPQNLSASRPQDRQFILSSKKLLLSDSGFYLCAWRDTLNTEAFFGQGTRLTVV.

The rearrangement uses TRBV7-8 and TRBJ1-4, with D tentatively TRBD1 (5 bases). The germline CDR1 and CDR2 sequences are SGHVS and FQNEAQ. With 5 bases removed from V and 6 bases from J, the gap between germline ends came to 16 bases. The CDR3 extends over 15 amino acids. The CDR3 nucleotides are TGTGCCAGCAGCGATGACATGTCGGGGGATGAAAAACTGTTTTTT. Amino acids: CASSDDMSGDEKLFF.

The CDR3 bases are TGTGCCAGCAGCCTGAGACAGGGGAACACTGAAGCTTTCTTT. Protein sequence: CASSLRQGNTEAFF. V is TRBV7-2 and J is TRBJ1-1; TRBD1 matches 7 bases. V lost 5 bases and J lost 1; bases outside the gene matches: 4. Germline-derived CDR1 and CDR2 are SGHTA and FQGNSA. The CDR3 contains 14 residues.

The CDR3 region is CASSVGTSGGTDTQYF. CDR3 in DNA: TGTGCCAGCAGCGTAGGGACTAGCGGAGGCACAGATACGCAGTATTTT. The chain links TRBV9 to TRBJ2-3; 10 bases fit TRBD2. V was pared by 0 bases and J by 1 base, with 2 bases of the junction left unmatched. Looked up from germline, CDR1 is SGDLS and CDR2 is YYNGEE. The CDR3 has 16 residues.

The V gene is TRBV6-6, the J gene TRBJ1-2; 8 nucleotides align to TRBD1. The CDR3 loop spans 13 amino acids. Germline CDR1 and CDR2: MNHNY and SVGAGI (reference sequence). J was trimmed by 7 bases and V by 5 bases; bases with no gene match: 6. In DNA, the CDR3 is TGTGCCAGCAGTGCGGGACAGGACGGTGGCTACACCTTC. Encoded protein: CASSAGQDGGYTF.

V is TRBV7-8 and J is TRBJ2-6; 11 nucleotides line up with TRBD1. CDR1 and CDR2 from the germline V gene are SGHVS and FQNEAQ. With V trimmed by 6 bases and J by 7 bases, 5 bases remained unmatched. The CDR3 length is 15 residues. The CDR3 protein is CASRRDRGGANVLTF. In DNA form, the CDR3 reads TGTGCCAGCAGGCGGGACAGGGGGGGAGCCAACGTCCTGACTTTC.

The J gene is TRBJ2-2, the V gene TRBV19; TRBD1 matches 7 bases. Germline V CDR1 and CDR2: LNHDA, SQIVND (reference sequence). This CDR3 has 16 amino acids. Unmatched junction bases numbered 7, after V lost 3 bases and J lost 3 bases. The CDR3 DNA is TGTGCCAGTAGTATTAAGGCAGGGGGTTACACCGGGGAGCTGTTTTTT. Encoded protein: CASSIKAGGYTGELFF.

The CDR3 spells CASSLTDTQYF. The DNA for the CDR3 is TGTGCCAGCAGCCTCACAGATACGCAGTATTTT. V gene TRBV6-1 combines with J gene TRBJ2-3; no clear D gene. Trimming cost V 6 bases and J 2 bases, with 3 bases left between them. The CDR3 is 11 residues long. Germline CDR1 and CDR2: MNHNS and SASEGT.

Here the CDR3 reads CASSLLPSGTSGETQYF. CDR3 sequence (DNA): TGTGCCAGCAGCTTGCTACCCTCCGGGACATCGGGGGAGACCCAGTACTTC. The chain couples TRBV7-2 to TRBJ2-5; TRBD1 might be the D (6 bases). The CDR3 spans 17 residues. Germline V gene data show CDR1 as SGHTA and CDR2 as FQGNSA. V shed 3 bases and J shed 5 bases, with 22 bases lying between them.

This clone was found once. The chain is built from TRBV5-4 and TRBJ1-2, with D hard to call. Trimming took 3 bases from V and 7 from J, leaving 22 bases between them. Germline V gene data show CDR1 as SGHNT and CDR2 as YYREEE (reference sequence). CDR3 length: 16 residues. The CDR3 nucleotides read TGTGCCAGCAGCTCCCTAGAAAAAAGGCCTTCTGGTGGCTACACCTTC. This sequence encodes CASSSLEKRPSGGYTF. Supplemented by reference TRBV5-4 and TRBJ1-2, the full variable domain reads ETGVTQSPTHLIKTRGQQVTLRCSSQSGHNTVSWYQQALGQGPQFIFQYYREEENGRGNFPPRFSGLQFPNYSSELNVNALELDDSALYLCASSSLEKRPSGGYTFGSGTRLTVV.

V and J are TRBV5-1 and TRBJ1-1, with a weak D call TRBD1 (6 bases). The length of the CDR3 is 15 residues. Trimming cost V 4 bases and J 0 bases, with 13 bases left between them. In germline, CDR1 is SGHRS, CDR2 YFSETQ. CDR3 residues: CASSPPGHLNTEAFF. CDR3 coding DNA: TGCGCCAGCAGCCCTCCGGGACATTTGAACACTGAAGCTTTCTTT.

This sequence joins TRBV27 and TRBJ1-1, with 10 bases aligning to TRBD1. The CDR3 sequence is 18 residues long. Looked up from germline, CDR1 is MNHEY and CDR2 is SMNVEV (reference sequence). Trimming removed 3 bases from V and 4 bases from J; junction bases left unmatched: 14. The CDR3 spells CASSFYRDRGGGSTEAFF. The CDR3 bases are TGTGCCAGCAGTTTCTACCGGGACAGGGGAGGGGGGAGCACTGAAGCTTTCTTT.

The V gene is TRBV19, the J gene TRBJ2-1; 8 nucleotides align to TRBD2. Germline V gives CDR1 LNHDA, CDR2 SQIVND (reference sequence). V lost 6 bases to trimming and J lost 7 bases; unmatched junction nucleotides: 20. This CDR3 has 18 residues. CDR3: CASRSNGRALGEKNEQFF. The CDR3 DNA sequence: TGTGCCAGTAGAAGTAACGGGAGGGCCCTTGGTGAAAAGAATGAGCAGTTCTTC.